The 5 T cell receptor beta chains given below trace back to one sample, sequenced in a study of graft-versus-host responses after intestinal transplantation. These receptors are not linked to any known antigen. The protocol was immunoSEQ multiplex PCR, while the TCRdb copy is restricted to in-frame clones and leaves out a portion. The data contain approximately 130,000 clones, approximately 94% of them singletons. The specimen was unstimulated CD4+ T cells sorted from spleen or lymph node cells, collected before intestinal transplant. Every receptor here comes from a human donor who received an intestinal transplant.

The gene calls are TRBV12-5 and TRBJ1-3; unclear D gene. V dropped 4 bases and J dropped 3 bases, with 7 bases sitting between them. The CDR3 contains 13 residues. Germline CDR1 is LGHNT and CDR2 is FRNRAP. The CDR3 loop reads CASGYYGGNTIYF. The CDR3 DNA sequence: TGTGCTAGTGGTTACTATGGTGGAAACACCATATATTTT. The full variable domain, in which reference TRBV12-5 and TRBJ1-3 provide the parts outside the CDR3, is DARVTQTPRHKVTEMGQEVTMRCQPILGHNTVFWYRQTMMQGLELLAYFRNRAPLDDSGMPKDRFSAEMPDATLATLKIQPSEPRDSAVYFCASGYYGGNTIYFGEGSWLTVV.

This sequence joins TRBV28 and TRBJ1-4; 9 bases agree with TRBD1. Germline loops: CDR1 MDHEN, CDR2 SYDVKM. V shed 6 bases and J 7 bases; nucleotides not matched to a gene: 6. The CDR3 contains 14 residues. The CDR3 loop reads CASRRDRASEKLFF. CDR3 nucleotides: TGTGCCAGCAGAAGGGACAGGGCAAGTGAAAAACTGTTTTTT.

The rearrangement uses TRBV7-8 and TRBJ2-7; D remains unclear. V was pared by 5 bases and J by 3 bases, with 8 bases between. Germline CDR1 SGHVS, CDR2 FQNEAQ. The CDR3 spans 12 residues. DNA of the CDR3: TGTGCCAGCAGCCCCCGGAGCTACGAGCAGTACTTC. Amino acids: CASSPRSYEQYF.

The gene calls are TRBV5-3 and TRBJ1-4; D gene ambiguous. TRBV5-3 carries the ORF label, with uncertain function. V dropped 0 bases and J dropped 7 bases, with 19 bases sitting between them. The CDR3 runs 17 residues. The CDR3 loop is CARSLEVPPFRGEKLFF. CDR3 coding DNA: TGTGCCAGAAGCTTGGAGGTCCCCCCTTTCCGAGGTGAAAAACTGTTTTTT.

The rearrangement joins TRBV13 to TRBJ1-6; no firm D call. This CDR3 contains 15 residues. The V and J ends lost 6 bases and 8 bases respectively, with 17 bases between them. CDR1 is PRHDT, CDR2 FYEKMQ, per germline (reference sequence). The CDR3 reads CASRSGEYFDSPLHF. In DNA form, the CDR3 reads TGTGCCAGCAGGTCGGGAGAGTACTTCGATTCACCCCTCCACTTT.